Presented here are 30 T cell receptor beta chains from one specimen sequenced in a study of T-cell reconstitution after alpha-beta-depleted transplantation in children. TCRbeta library construction was performed incorporating unique molecular identifiers. TCRdb re-analysed the PCR reads in MiXCR, keeping a single row per CDR3 protein. The sample holds about 900,000 distinct CDR3 sequences, 25% to 35% seen once. The sample consisted of PBMCs, mostly from graft donor cells, taken 360 days after TCRalphabeta/CD19-depleted stem cell transplant. The receptor source for this set is a boy under two years old who had a stem cell transplant for SCID, so the T cells may come from the graft donor.

The sample holds many counts of this clonotype. This chain connects TRBV25-1 to TRBJ2-7, with 8 bases fitting TRBD1. The V gene end was trimmed by 3 bases and the J gene end by 3 bases; junction bases not matched to a gene: 1. The CDR3 is 13 amino acids. From germline, CDR1 is MGHDK and CDR2 SYGVNS. Written as DNA, the CDR3 is TGTGCCAGCAGTGACACAGGGGGCTACGAGCAGTACTTC. It translates to CASSDTGGYEQYF.

The V gene is TRBV6-1, the J gene TRBJ2-3; 7 bases align to TRBD2. CDR1 is MNHNS, CDR2 SASEGT, per germline. The V and J ends lost 7 bases and 2 bases, in that order; junction bases with no gene match: 9. CDR3 length: 15 amino acids. The CDR3 DNA is TGTGCCAGCAAGGTTTTGGGGGGGGTCACAGATACGCAGTATTTT. Translation gives CASKVLGGVTDTQYF.

This chain uses TRBV5-1 with TRBJ2-1; D unclear. V was clipped by 1 base and J by 6 bases, with 14 bases between them. The CDR3 is made up of 15 amino acids. CDR1 and CDR2 from the germline V gene are SGHRS and YFSETQ. CDR3: CASSLLGLVANEQFF. The CDR3 region has the DNA TGCGCCAGCAGCTTGTTGGGGTTAGTAGCCAATGAGCAGTTCTTC.

The chain combines TRBV7-6 with TRBJ2-7; the match to TRBD1 covers 11 bases. Per germline, CDR1 SGHVS and CDR2 FNYEAQ. V trimming: 2 bases; J trimming: 0 bases; junction bases outside the gene matches: 9. The CDR3 covers 18 residues. CDR3 in amino acids: CASSLPPGTGGSSYEQYF. In DNA form, the CDR3 reads TGTGCCAGCAGCTTACCCCCCGGGACAGGGGGGAGCTCCTACGAGCAGTACTTC. Drawing the rest from reference TRBV7-6 and TRBJ2-7, the complete variable domain is GAGVSQSPRYKVTKRGQDVALRCDPISGHVSLYWYRQALGQGPEFLTYFNYEAQQDKSGLPNDRFSAERPEGSISTLTIQRTEQRDSAMYRCASSLPPGTGGSSYEQYFGPGTRLTVT.

The chain has TRBV9 and TRBJ2-3; D perhaps matches TRBD2 (5 bases). In germline, CDR1 is SGDLS, CDR2 YYNGEE. Between the trimmed V and J ends, which lost 0 bases and 2 bases, there was a span of 13 bases. The CDR3 runs 16 residues. CDR3 nucleotide sequence: TGTGCCAGCAGCGTAGGAAGCCTAGCCTACACAGATACGCAGTATTTT. This sequence encodes CASSVGSLAYTDTQYF.

CDR3 nucleotides: TGTGCCAGCACGGCCGACTACGAGCAGTACTTC. It is translated as CASTADYEQYF. The chain employs TRBV6-2 or TRBV6-3 and TRBJ2-7; D unclear. Trimming removed 7 bases at V and 3 bases at J, with 7 bases between. The CDR3 runs 11 residues. Per the germline V gene, CDR1 is MNHEY and CDR2 is SVGEGT.

This clonotype showed up just a few times. This chain connects TRBV29-1 to TRBJ2-7, with 9 bases identical to TRBD1. Germline V gives CDR1 SQVTM, CDR2 ANQGSEA. The CDR3 has 13 residues. J was trimmed by 5 bases and V by 4 bases; bases with no gene match: 6. CDR3 loop: CSVGRDRVDEQYF. CDR3 bases: TGCAGCGTTGGCCGGGACAGGGTAGACGAGCAGTACTTC.

The chain couples TRBV10-3 to TRBJ1-2; D perhaps matches TRBD1 (6 bases). V lost 5 bases, J lost 5 bases, and 15 bases lay in between. Germline loops: CDR1 ENHRY, CDR2 SYGVKD. CDR3 length: 14 residues. CDR3: CAISTGRAPYGYTF. For the CDR3, the DNA is TGTGCCATCAGTACAGGGAGAGCCCCTTATGGCTACACCTTC.

This clonotype has just a few counts. The rearrangement uses TRBV9 and TRBJ2-1, with D tentatively TRBD2 (6 bases). Trimming took off 2 bases at V and 4 bases at J, with 16 bases between the two ends. The CDR3 loop spans 16 amino acids. Germline CDR1 reads SGDLS; CDR2 reads YYNGEE. In nucleotides, the CDR3 is TGTGCCAGCAGCGTGGACGGGACTGGACAATACAATGAGCAGTTCTTC. Amino acid sequence: CASSVDGTGQYNEQFF.

This clonotype has a handful of counts. The rearrangement links TRBV28 to TRBJ2-2, with D unclear. V lost 6 bases and J lost 0, with 17 bases in between. The CDR3 runs to 17 residues. The germline V gene has CDR1 MDHEN and CDR2 SYDVKM. This chain's CDR3 is CASRTRYRVANTGELFF. The CDR3 DNA reads as TGTGCCAGCAGGACCCGGTACAGAGTCGCGAACACCGGGGAGCTGTTTTTT.

This clonotype was observed a handful of times. The chain recombines TRBV4-3 with TRBJ2-2; D is undetermined. CDR3 length: 16 amino acids. Germline values: CDR1 LGHNA, CDR2 YSLEER. Trimming removed 0 bases at V and 4 bases at J, with 12 bases between. The CDR3 sequence: CASSQEGFRATGELFF. The CDR3 nucleotides are TGCGCCAGCAGCCAAGAGGGGTTCCGGGCCACCGGGGAGCTGTTTTTT.

This clonotype has just a few counts. The chain carries TRBV20-1 and TRBJ2-2; 9 nucleotides line up with TRBD2. Germline V gives CDR1 DFQATT, CDR2 SNEGSKA (reference sequence). The CDR3 is made up of 16 amino acids. Losses at the gene ends were 1 base for V and 5 bases for J; bases not matched to a gene: 8. The CDR3 DNA sequence: TGCAGTGCTAGAGTTCGAGCGGGGGGCGGTACCGGGGAGCTGTTTTTT. Translated, it gives CSARVRAGGGTGELFF.

The rearrangement uses TRBV2 and TRBJ1-3; a possible D gene is TRBD1 (5 bases). Germline CDR1 SNHLY, CDR2 FYNNEI. CDR3 size: 15 residues. The ends were cut back, 3 bases at V and 4 bases at J, with 13 bases in the middle. CDR3 residues: CASSDEETGGNTIYF. The DNA for the CDR3 is TGTGCCAGCAGTGATGAAGAAACAGGAGGAAACACCATATATTTT.

This clonotype appeared a few times. V gene TRBV28 combines with J gene TRBJ1-2; 7 bases fit TRBD1. Looked up from germline, CDR1 is MDHEN and CDR2 is SYDVKM. The CDR3 is 15 residues long. Unmatched junction bases numbered 11, after V lost 6 bases and J lost 4 bases. As DNA, the CDR3 is TGTGCCAGCAGCCAAGGGGACAGCACCCCCTATGGCTACACCTTC. Translated, it gives CASSQGDSTPYGYTF.

The V call is TRBV5-1, the J call TRBJ1-4, with D possibly matching TRBD1 (6 bases). The CDR3 has 20 residues. Germline CDR1 and CDR2: SGHRS and YFSETQ. V dropped 0 bases and J dropped 8 bases, with 29 bases sitting between them. The chain's CDR3 is CASSLGERTDLRTSWEKLFF. DNA for the CDR3: TGCGCCAGCAGCTTGGGGGAACGGACAGATCTCAGGACGTCTTGGGAAAAACTGTTTTTT.

V and J are TRBV12-3 or TRBV12-4 and TRBJ2-1, with D possibly matching TRBD1 (8 bases). Trimming shortened V by 6 bases and J by 2 bases, and 14 bases separated the two germline ends. The CDR3 runs 15 residues. The CDR3 DNA reads TGTGCCAGCAGCATTACAGGGGGGGCCTACAATGAGCAGTTCTTC. It specifies CASSITGGAYNEQFF.

The chain links TRBV20-1 to TRBJ2-1; TRBD2 matches 8 bases. V was pared by 1 base and J by 10 bases, with 12 bases of the junction left unmatched. The germline gives CDR1 DFQATT, CDR2 SNEGSKA (reference sequence). The CDR3 sequence is 15 residues long. CDR3 region: CSARVPSGPSGEQFF. DNA of the CDR3: TGCAGTGCTAGAGTCCCTAGCGGGCCCTCGGGGGAGCAGTTCTTC.

This clonotype appeared a few times. J is TRBJ2-2 and V is TRBV5-5, with no clear D. Looked up from germline, CDR1 is SGHKS and CDR2 is YYEKEE (reference sequence). This CDR3 spans 16 amino acids. The ends were cut back, 4 bases at V and 4 bases at J, with 17 bases in the middle. CDR3 sequence (DNA): TGTGCCAGCAGCCTGACCCCTGAGCGTGGCACCGGGGAGCTGTTTTTT. Protein: CASSLTPERGTGELFF. Drawing the rest from reference TRBV5-5 and TRBJ2-2, the complete variable domain is DAGVTQSPTHLIKTRGQQVTLRCSPISGHKSVSWYQQVLGQGPQFIFQYYEKEERGRGNFPDRFSARQFPNYSSELNVNALLLGDSALYLCASSLTPERGTGELFFGEGSRLTVL.

This clonotype was counted a few times. The chain uses TRBV29-1 and TRBJ2-1; D is undetermined. The CDR3 loop spans 11 amino acids. V lost 7 bases to trimming and J lost 12 bases, with 16 bases between them. Germline CDR1 and CDR2: SQVTM and ANQGSEA. CDR3 amino acids: CSAHTVFGQFF. The CDR3 DNA is TGCAGCGCCCACACAGTCTTTGGGCAGTTCTTC.

This chain links TRBV28 with TRBJ2-2; D tentatively reads TRBD1 or TRBD2 (5 bases each). The CDR3 consists of 17 residues. V was trimmed by 3 bases and J by 3 bases, leaving 17 bases between them. Looked up from germline, CDR1 is MDHEN and CDR2 is SYDVKM. The CDR3 is CASSFWGKHGDTGELFF. The CDR3 DNA sequence: TGTGCCAGCAGTTTTTGGGGGAAACACGGGGACACCGGGGAGCTGTTTTTT.

The J gene is TRBJ2-1, the V gene TRBV2, with D possibly being TRBD1 (5 bases). V lost 2 bases to trimming and J lost 4 bases, with 15 bases between them. CDR1 and CDR2 from the germline V gene are SNHLY and FYNNEI. The CDR3 length is 16 residues. In DNA, the CDR3 is TGTGCCAGCAGTGAAATCCCTCTGACAGATTACAATGAGCAGTTCTTC. Amino acid sequence: CASSEIPLTDYNEQFF.

This clonotype has just a few counts. The chain has TRBV27 and TRBJ1-5, with 7 bases that match TRBD1. This CDR3 is built from 17 residues. V was clipped by 6 bases and J by 4 bases; unmatched bases: 15. The germline gives CDR1 MNHEY, CDR2 SMNVEV (reference sequence). This CDR3 is CASSPVPGTAPNQPQHF. Written as DNA, the CDR3 is TGTGCCAGCAGCCCCGTCCCCGGGACAGCGCCGAATCAGCCCCAGCATTTT.

The genes are TRBV28 and TRBJ2-7; 12 bases match TRBD2. Trimming at V came to 6 bases and at J to 0 bases, leaving 3 bases not matched to a gene. Germline lookup yields CDR1 MDHEN and CDR2 SYDVKM. CDR3 length: 15 residues. The CDR3 sequence is CASRRTSGVSYEQYF. As DNA, the CDR3 is TGTGCCAGCAGGAGGACTAGCGGGGTCTCCTACGAGCAGTACTTC.

Here the CDR3 reads CASRPGQGSRSYTF. CDR3 bases: TGTGCCAGCAGGCCGGGACAGGGAAGTAGGAGCTACACCTTC. The chain carries TRBV12-3 or TRBV12-4 and TRBJ1-2; 9 bases are shared with TRBD1. V shed 6 bases and J 9 bases; nucleotides not matched to a gene: 11. The CDR3 runs 14 residues.

The rearrangement links TRBV5-1 to TRBJ2-2; 10 nucleotides align to TRBD1. V was clipped by 2 bases and J by 6 bases; unmatched bases: 10. Germline V lookup: CDR1 SGHRS, CDR2 YFSETQ. The CDR3 covers 17 residues. The CDR3 coding sequence is TGCGCCAGCAGCTTACGCCCAGGGACAGGGGCATCCGGGGAGCTGTTTTTT. Translating gives CASSLRPGTGASGELFF.

In its sample, this clonotype was seen a few times. V gene TRBV4-1 combines with J gene TRBJ2-7, with TRBD2 matching over 9 bases. The CDR3 consists of 15 residues. The V and J ends lost 2 bases and 0 bases, in that order; junction bases with no gene match: 2. Per the germline V gene, CDR1 is MGHRA and CDR2 is YSYEKL. The CDR3 region is CASSQLAGSSYEQYF. CDR3 in DNA: TGCGCCAGCAGCCAACTAGCGGGGTCCTCCTACGAGCAGTACTTC.

The gene calls are TRBV2 and TRBJ1-2; D might be TRBD1 (5 bases). The germline V and J ends were trimmed by 0 bases and 4 bases, with 15 bases remaining between them. The CDR3 sequence is 16 residues long. CDR1 and CDR2 (germline): SNHLY, FYNNEI. In DNA form, the CDR3 reads TGTGCCAGCAGTGAAGCGGCAGGGATTCCGATCTATGGCTACACCTTC. It yields the protein CASSEAAGIPIYGYTF.

The CDR3 protein is CATSDSAGVRQYF. CDR3 nucleotides: TGTGCCACCAGTGACTCGGCAGGGGTCCGGCAGTATTTT. The chain joins TRBV24-1 to TRBJ2-3; a weak D match, TRBD1 (6 bases). Germline assignment: CDR1 KGHDR and CDR2 SFDVKD. The CDR3 covers 13 residues. Trimming shortened V by 4 bases and J by 11 bases, and 15 bases separated the two germline ends.

This rearrangement joins TRBV5-1 to TRBJ1-5; TRBD1 aligns across 7 bases. The CDR3 totals 15 residues. Germline loops: CDR1 SGHRS, CDR2 YFSETQ. J lost 0 bases, V lost 4 bases, and 4 bases had no gene match. DNA of the CDR3: TGCGCCAGCAGCGTCGGACAGGATAGCAATCAGCCCCAGCATTTT. This encodes CASSVGQDSNQPQHF.

This clonotype showed up just a few times. The chain has TRBV20-1 and TRBJ1-5; no clear D gene. The CDR3 loop spans 13 amino acids. Deletions cut 3 bases from V and 0 bases from J, with 6 bases between. The germline gives CDR1 DFQATT, CDR2 SNEGSKA (reference sequence). DNA for the CDR3: TGCAGTGCTAGTAAGGCTAGCAATCAGCCCCAGCATTTT. It encodes CSASKASNQPQHF.